These 8 T cell receptor beta chains share one sample of origin, sequenced in a study of blood T cell repertoires in COVID-19. The repertoire was sequenced with immunoSEQ multiplex PCR; TCRdb's copy has only in-frame clones and lacks some. The repertoire holds approximately 200,000 clones, with around 85% as singletons. Sequencing was done on a sample of PBMCs or T cells enriched from blood (not recorded which). All receptors come from a man in his forties who had recovered from COVID-19.

V and J are TRBV4-1 and TRBJ1-6, with 7 bases lining up with TRBD1. Germline CDR1 is MGHRA and CDR2 is YSYEKL. Trimming at V came to 3 bases and at J to 10 bases, leaving 6 bases not matched to a gene. The CDR3 sequence is 14 residues long. This chain's CDR3 is CASSQGTEGSPLHF. The CDR3 nucleotides read TGCGCCAGCAGCCAGGGGACAGAGGGATCACCCCTCCACTTT.

The chain recombines TRBV5-4 with TRBJ2-5, with 11 bases that match TRBD2. V shed 2 bases, J shed 2 bases, and the junction held 5 bases outside the gene matches. The CDR3 spans 16 residues. The germline gives CDR1 SGHNT, CDR2 YYREEE (reference sequence). The CDR3 sequence is CASSLGLAGEQETQYF. DNA for the CDR3: TGTGCCAGCAGCTTAGGACTAGCGGGTGAACAAGAGACCCAGTACTTC.

This clone was counted a few times. The rearrangement joins TRBV28 to TRBJ1-1; D perhaps matches TRBD1 (6 bases). This CDR3 is built from 15 residues. Trimming removed 2 bases from V and 0 bases from J, with 10 bases in between. CDR1 is MDHEN and CDR2 is SYDVKM in the germline V gene. The CDR3 DNA sequence: TGTGCCAGCAGTTTAAGGGACACCGTGAACACTGAAGCTTTCTTT. Translation: CASSLRDTVNTEAFF.

The CDR3 loop is CASSQDIGGPEAFF. Written as DNA, the CDR3 is TGCGCCAGCAGCCAAGATATTGGGGGCCCTGAAGCTTTCTTT. This chain joins TRBV4-3 and TRBJ1-1; perhaps TRBD1 as D (6 bases). The CDR3 is made up of 14 amino acids. The germline V gene has CDR1 LGHNA and CDR2 YSLEER. V lost 0 bases and J 6 bases, leaving 11 bases between the germline ends.

The rearrangement joins TRBV7-8 to TRBJ2-5, with TRBD2 identical over 7 bases. Germline V lookup: CDR1 SGHVS, CDR2 FQNEAQ. The CDR3 has 13 residues. V lost 3 bases, J lost 5 bases, and 3 bases stayed unmatched. CDR3 nucleotides: TGTGCCAGCAGCTTGGGAGGGGTGGAGACCCAGTACTTC. This gives the protein CASSLGGVETQYF.

The chain employs TRBV27 and TRBJ2-5; the match to TRBD1 covers 12 bases. The CDR3 contains 15 residues. Looked up from germline, CDR1 is MNHEY and CDR2 is SMNVEV (reference sequence). The V and J ends lost 6 bases and 5 bases, in that order; junction bases with no gene match: 7. The CDR3 spells CASSISGTGGETQYF. In nucleotides, the CDR3 is TGTGCCAGCAGCATATCCGGGACAGGGGGCGAGACCCAGTACTTC.

This chain joins TRBV28 and TRBJ2-6; TRBD2 agrees at 8 bases. The V gene end was trimmed by 6 bases and the J gene end by 0 bases; junction bases not matched to a gene: 4. CDR3 length: 16 residues. Germline CDR1 and CDR2: MDHEN and SYDVKM. The CDR3 DNA sequence: TGTGCCAGCAGCCCCGCGGGGGGCTCTGGGGCCAACGTCCTGACTTTC. Amino acids: CASSPAGGSGANVLTF.

V usage is TRBV18 and J usage is TRBJ1-2; TRBD1 might be the D (5 bases). Germline lookup yields CDR1 KGHSH and CDR2 LQKENI. The V and J ends lost 4 bases and 1 base respectively, with 10 bases between them. The CDR3 totals 14 residues. CDR3 sequence: CASSLDNFNYGYTF. CDR3 DNA sequence: TGTGCCAGCTCACTGGACAATTTTAACTATGGCTACACCTTC.